The subject of this entry is one T cell receptor (beta chain). This specimen belongs to a study of shared clonotypes between healthy human individuals. This table comes from immunoSEQ multiplex PCR, and its TCRdb copy is limited to in-frame clones, with some not included. The sample yields 600,000 to 750,000 clones, around 91% seen once. The CDR3 is 17 residues long. V shed 4 bases, J shed 0 bases, and the junction held 11 bases outside the gene matches. CDR1 and CDR2 (germline): MGHRA, YSYEKL. Sequencing used memory CD8+ T cells from PBMCs. Indicated subset: CD45RO+ cells pooled with CCR7-negative TemRA cells. This sequence was found in a man aged 18 to 35 in good health. Some clones in this sample may be carry-over from other donors' samples. The chain recombines TRBV4-1 with TRBJ1-2, with TRBD1 identical over 7 bases. The CDR3 sequence is CASSPAKGQPSNYGYTF. In DNA form, the CDR3 reads TGCGCCAGCAGCCCCGCGAAGGGACAGCCATCTAACTATGGCTACACCTTC.